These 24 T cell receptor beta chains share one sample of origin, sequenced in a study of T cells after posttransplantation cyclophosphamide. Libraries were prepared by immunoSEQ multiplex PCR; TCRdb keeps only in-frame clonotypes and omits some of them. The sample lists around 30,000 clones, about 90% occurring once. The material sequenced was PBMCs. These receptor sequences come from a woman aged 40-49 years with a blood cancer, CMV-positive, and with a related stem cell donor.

Here the CDR3 reads CATNSDRRSGYTF. CDR3 in DNA: TGTGCCACCAATTCGGACAGGAGGAGTGGCTACACCTTC. The chain links TRBV15 to TRBJ1-2; 7 nucleotides match TRBD1. The germline CDR1 and CDR2 sequences are LNHNV and YYDKDF (reference sequence). This CDR3 contains 13 residues. After removal of 7 bases from V and 7 bases from J, the junction contained 9 bases not matched to a gene.

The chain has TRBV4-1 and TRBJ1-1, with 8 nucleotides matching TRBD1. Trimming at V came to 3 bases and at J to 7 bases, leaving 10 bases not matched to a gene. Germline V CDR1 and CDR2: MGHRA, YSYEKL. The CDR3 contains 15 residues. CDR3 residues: CASSHSDRERLEAFF. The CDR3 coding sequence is TGCGCCAGCAGCCATTCGGACAGGGAACGCCTTGAAGCTTTCTTT.

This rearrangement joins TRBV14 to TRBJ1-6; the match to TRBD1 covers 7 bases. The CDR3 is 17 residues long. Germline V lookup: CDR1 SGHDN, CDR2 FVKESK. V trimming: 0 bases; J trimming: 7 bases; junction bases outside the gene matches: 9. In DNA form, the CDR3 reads TGTGCCAGCAGCCAAGAACCGAACCGGGACAGAAATTCACCCCTCCACTTT. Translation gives CASSQEPNRDRNSPLHF.

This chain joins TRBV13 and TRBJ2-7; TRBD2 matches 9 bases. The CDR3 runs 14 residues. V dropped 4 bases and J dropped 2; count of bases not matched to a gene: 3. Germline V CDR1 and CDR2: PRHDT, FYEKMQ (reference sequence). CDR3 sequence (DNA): TGTGCCAGCAGCTCCGGGACTAGCCCCTACGAGCAGTACTTC. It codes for CASSSGTSPYEQYF.

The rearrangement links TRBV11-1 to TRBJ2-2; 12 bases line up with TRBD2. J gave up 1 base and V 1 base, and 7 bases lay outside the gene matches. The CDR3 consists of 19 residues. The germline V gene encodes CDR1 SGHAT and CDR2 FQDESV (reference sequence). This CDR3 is CASSLGLAGDLLNTGELFF. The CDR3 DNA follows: TGTGCCAGCAGCTTAGGACTAGCGGGAGACCTATTGAACACCGGGGAGCTGTTTTTT.

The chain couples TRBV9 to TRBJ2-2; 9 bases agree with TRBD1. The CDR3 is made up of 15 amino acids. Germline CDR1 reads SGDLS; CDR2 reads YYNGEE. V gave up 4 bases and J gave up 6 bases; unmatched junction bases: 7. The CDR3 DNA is TGTGCCAGCAGCCTTACAGGGGGCAACGCCGGGGAGCTGTTTTTT. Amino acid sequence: CASSLTGGNAGELFF. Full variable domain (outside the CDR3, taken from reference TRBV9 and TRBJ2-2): DSGVTQTPKHLITATGQRVTLRCSPRSGDLSVYWYQQSLDQGLQFLIQYYNGEERAKGNILERFSAQQFPDLHSELNLSSLELGDSALYFCASSLTGGNAGELFFGEGSRLTVL.

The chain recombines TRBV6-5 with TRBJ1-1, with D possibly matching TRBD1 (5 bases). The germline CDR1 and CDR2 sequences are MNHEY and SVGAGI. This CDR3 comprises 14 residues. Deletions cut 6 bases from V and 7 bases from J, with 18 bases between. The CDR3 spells CASSARALSGEAFF. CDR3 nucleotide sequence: TGTGCCAGCAGCGCCAGGGCCCTAAGTGGTGAAGCTTTCTTT.

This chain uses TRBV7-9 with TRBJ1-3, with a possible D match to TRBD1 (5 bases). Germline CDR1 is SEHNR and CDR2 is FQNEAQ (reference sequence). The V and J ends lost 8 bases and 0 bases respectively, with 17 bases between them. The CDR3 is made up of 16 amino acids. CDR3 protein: CASEGGGIVSGNTIYF. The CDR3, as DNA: TGTGCCAGCGAGGGCGGGGGGATTGTCTCTGGAAACACCATATATTTT.

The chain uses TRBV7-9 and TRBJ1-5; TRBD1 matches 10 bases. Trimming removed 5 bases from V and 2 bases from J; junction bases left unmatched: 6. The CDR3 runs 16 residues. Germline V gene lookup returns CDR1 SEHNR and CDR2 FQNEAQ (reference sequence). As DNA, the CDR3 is TGTGCCAGCAGCCCTAGTGGGACAGGGGGCAATCAGCCCCAGCATTTT. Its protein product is CASSPSGTGGNQPQHF.

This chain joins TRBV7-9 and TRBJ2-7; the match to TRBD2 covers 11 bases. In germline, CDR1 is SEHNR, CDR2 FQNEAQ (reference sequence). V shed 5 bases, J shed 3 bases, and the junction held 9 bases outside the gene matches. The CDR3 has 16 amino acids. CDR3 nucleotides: TGTGCCAGCAGCCGGGGACTAGCGGATTCGGGCTACGAGCAGTACTTC. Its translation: CASSRGLADSGYEQYF.

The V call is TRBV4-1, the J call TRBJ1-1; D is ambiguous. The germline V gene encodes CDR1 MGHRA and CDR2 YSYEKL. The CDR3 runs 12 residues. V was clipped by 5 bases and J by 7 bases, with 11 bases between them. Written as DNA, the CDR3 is TGCGCCAGCAGCGACGGGTGGATTGAAGCTTTCTTT. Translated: CASSDGWIEAFF.

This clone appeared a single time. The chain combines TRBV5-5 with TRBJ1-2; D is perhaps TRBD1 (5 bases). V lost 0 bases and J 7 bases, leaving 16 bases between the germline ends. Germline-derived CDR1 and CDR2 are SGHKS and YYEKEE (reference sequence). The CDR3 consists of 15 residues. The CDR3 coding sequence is TGTGCCAGCAGCTTGGACTTCTCAGGTCAGGGTGGCTACACCTTC. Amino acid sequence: CASSLDFSGQGGYTF. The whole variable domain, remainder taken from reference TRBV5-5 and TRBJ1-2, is DAGVTQSPTHLIKTRGQQVTLRCSPISGHKSVSWYQQVLGQGPQFIFQYYEKEERGRGNFPDRFSARQFPNYSSELNVNALLLGDSALYLCASSLDFSGQGGYTFGSGTRLTVV.

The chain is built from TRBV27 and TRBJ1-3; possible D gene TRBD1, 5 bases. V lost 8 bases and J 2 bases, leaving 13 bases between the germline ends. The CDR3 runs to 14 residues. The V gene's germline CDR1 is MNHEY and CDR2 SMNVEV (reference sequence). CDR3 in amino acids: CASRPGHAGNTIYF. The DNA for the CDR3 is TGTGCCAGCCGTCCTGGACACGCTGGAAACACCATATATTTT.

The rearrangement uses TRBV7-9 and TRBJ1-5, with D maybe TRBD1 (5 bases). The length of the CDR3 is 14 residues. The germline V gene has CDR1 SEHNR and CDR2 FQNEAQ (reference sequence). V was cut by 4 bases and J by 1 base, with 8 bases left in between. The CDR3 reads CASSSDSSNQPQHF. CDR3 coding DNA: TGTGCCAGCAGCTCCGACAGCAGCAATCAGCCCCAGCATTTT.

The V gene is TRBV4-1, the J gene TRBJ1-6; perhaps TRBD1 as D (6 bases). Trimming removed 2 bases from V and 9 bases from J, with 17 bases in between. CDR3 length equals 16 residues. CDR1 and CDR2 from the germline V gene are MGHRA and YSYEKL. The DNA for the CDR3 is TGCGCCAGCAGCCAAACTATAATCAGGGGTTCTTCACCCCTCCACTTT. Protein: CASSQTIIRGSSPLHF.

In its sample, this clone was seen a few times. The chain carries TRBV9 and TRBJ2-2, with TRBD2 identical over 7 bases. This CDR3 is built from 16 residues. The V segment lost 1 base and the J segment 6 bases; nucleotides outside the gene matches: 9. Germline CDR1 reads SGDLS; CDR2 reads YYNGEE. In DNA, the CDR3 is TGTGCCAGCAGCGTAAGGGCGGGGGAGAGGGCCGGGGAGCTGTTTTTT. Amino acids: CASSVRAGERAGELFF.

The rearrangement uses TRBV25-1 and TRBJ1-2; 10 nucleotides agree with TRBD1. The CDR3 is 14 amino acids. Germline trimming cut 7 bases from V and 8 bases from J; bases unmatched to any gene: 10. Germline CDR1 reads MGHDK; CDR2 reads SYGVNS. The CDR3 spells CASTVGQGSRGYTF. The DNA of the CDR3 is TGTGCCAGCACTGTGGGACAGGGGTCAAGAGGCTACACCTTC.

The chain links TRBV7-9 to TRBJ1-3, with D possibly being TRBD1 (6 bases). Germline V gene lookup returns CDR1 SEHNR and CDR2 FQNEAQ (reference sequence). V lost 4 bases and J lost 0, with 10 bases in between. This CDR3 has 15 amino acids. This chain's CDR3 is CASSSAGDSGNTIYF. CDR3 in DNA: TGTGCCAGCAGCTCCGCAGGGGACTCTGGAAACACCATATATTTT. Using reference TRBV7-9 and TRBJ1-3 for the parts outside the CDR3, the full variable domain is DTGVSQNPRHKITKRGQNVTFRCDPISEHNRLYWYRQTLGQGPEFLTYFQNEAQLEKSRLLSDRFSAERPKGSFSTLEIQRTEQGDSAMYLCASSSAGDSGNTIYFGEGSWLTVV.

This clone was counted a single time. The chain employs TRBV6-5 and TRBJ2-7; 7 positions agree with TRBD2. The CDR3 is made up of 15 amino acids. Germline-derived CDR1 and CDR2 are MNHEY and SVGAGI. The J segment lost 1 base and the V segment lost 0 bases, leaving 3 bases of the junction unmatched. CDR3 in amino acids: CASSYSRDYSYEQYF. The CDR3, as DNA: TGTGCCAGCAGTTACTCTCGGGACTATTCCTACGAGCAGTACTTC.

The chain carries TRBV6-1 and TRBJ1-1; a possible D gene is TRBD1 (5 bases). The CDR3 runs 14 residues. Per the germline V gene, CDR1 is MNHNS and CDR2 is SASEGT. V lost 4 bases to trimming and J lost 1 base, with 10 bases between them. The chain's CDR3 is CASSVEGTNTEAFF. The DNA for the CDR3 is TGTGCCAGCAGTGTGGAGGGGACGAACACTGAAGCTTTCTTT.

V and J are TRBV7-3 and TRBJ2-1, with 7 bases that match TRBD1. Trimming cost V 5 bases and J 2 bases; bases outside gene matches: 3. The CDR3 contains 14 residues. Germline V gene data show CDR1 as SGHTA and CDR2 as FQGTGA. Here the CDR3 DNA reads TGTGCCAGCAGCCACAGGGGACCCTACAATGAGCAGTTCTTC. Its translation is CASSHRGPYNEQFF.

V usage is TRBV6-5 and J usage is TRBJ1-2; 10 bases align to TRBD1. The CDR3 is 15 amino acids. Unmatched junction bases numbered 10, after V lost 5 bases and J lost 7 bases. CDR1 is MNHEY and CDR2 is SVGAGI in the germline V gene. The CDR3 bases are TGTGCCAGCAGTGCCGCCGGGACAGGGGTCCGTGGCTACACCTTC. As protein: CASSAAGTGVRGYTF.

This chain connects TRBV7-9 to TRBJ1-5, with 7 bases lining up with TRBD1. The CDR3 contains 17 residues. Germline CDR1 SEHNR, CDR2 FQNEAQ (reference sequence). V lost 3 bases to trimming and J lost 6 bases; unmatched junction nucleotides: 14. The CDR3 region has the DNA TGTGCCAGCAGCTTCATTACCTCGACAGGGTTCAGTCAGCCCCAGCATTTT. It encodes CASSFITSTGFSQPQHF.

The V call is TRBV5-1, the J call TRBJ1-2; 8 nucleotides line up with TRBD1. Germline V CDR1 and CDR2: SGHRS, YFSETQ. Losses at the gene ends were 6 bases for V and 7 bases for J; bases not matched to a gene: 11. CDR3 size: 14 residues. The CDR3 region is CASNPDRESRGYTF. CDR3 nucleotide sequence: TGCGCCAGCAACCCGGACAGGGAGTCACGTGGCTACACCTTC.